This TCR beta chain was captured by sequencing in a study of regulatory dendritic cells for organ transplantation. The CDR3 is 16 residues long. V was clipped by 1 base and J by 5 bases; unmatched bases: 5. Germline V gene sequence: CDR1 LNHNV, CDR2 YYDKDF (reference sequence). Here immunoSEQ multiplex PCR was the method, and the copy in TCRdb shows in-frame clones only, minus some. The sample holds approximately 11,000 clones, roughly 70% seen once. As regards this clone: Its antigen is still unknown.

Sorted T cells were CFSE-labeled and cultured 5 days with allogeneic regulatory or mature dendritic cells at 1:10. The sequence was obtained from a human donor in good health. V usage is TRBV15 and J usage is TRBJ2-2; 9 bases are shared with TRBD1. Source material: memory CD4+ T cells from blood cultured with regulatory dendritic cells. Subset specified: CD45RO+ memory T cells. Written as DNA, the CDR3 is TGTGCCACCAGCAGAGGACCGGGACAGGGAACCGGGGAGCTGTTTTTT. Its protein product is CATSRGPGQGTGELFF.